The 12 T cell receptor beta chains given below trace back to one sample, sequenced in a study of cytomegalovirus exposure and HLA in healthy donors. PCR used 60 Vbeta primers and 13 Jbeta primers. TCRdb's copy holds only in-frame clones and misses some; the assay was immunoSEQ multiplex PCR. The sample carries about 160,000 clones, 75% recorded once. Sequenced sample: PBMCs. These receptor sequences come from a man younger than 30 in good health and CMV-seronegative.

This rearrangement joins TRBV27 to TRBJ2-5, with 10 positions matching TRBD2. The J call may be in error: the DNA end matches TRBJ2-7 better. There are 15 residues in the CDR3. The germline V gene has CDR1 MNHEY and CDR2 SMNVEV (reference sequence). The CDR3 coding sequence is TGTGCCAGCAGTTTATCGGCTAGCGGGAGCTACGAGCAGTACTTC. Amino acids: CASSLSASGSYEQYF.

The chain couples TRBV27 to TRBJ2-7, with 9 bases fitting TRBD1. The germline V gene has CDR1 MNHEY and CDR2 SMNVEV (reference sequence). The CDR3 length is 14 residues. V trimming: 6 bases; J trimming: 4 bases; junction bases outside the gene matches: 7. In DNA, the CDR3 is TGTGCCAGCAGACCACAGGGGGCAGGTTACGAGCAGTACTTC. Amino acids: CASRPQGAGYEQYF.

As DNA, the CDR3 is TGTGCCAGCAGAAAAGGACAGCCAGCTAACTATGGCTACACCTTC. It specifies CASRKGQPANYGYTF. The rearrangement joins TRBV27 to TRBJ1-2; D might be TRBD1 (6 bases). The CDR3 totals 15 residues. CDR1 is MNHEY and CDR2 is SMNVEV in the germline V gene (reference sequence). V was trimmed by 6 bases and J by 0 bases, leaving 14 bases between them.

The genes are TRBV21-1 and TRBJ2-3; TRBD1 is the table's D call, not checked against the DNA. TRBV21-1 is given as a pseudogene. CDR3 length: 12 residues. CDR3 coding DNA: TGTGCCAGCAGCAAAGGAGGGGGTACGCAGTATTTT. Translation gives CASSKGGGTQYF.

The chain carries TRBV5-8 and TRBJ2-2; 8 bases line up with TRBD1. Germline CDR1 and CDR2: SGHTS and YDEGEE. Trimming took 2 bases from V and 5 from J; bases not matched to a gene: 8. The CDR3 consists of 16 residues. CDR3: CASSLEGQVLTGELFF. CDR3 DNA sequence: TGTGCCAGCAGCTTAGAGGGACAGGTCCTGACCGGGGAGCTGTTTTTT.

This clone has more than one count but fewer than ten. The V call is TRBV30, the J call TRBJ2-1; the D gene is possibly TRBD1 (5 bases). Germline CDR1 is GTSNPN and CDR2 is SVGIG (reference sequence). The CDR3 loop spans 11 amino acids. Trimming removed 2 bases from V and 9 bases from J, with 8 bases in between. CDR3 residues: CAWSQGSEQFF. The CDR3 DNA reads TGTGCCTGGAGTCAGGGCAGTGAGCAGTTCTTC.

The CDR3 region has the DNA TGTGCCTGGAGCTGGACAGGGATTGATCAGCCCCAGCATTTT. Its protein product is CAWSWTGIDQPQHF. The V and J genes are TRBV30 and TRBJ1-5; 8 nucleotides match TRBD1. Germline loops: CDR1 GTSNPN, CDR2 SVGIG (reference sequence). V shed 3 bases, J shed 5 bases, and the junction held 6 bases outside the gene matches. This CDR3 contains 14 residues.

In this sample, this clone turned up a few times. The CDR3 loop reads CASSSQASYEQYF. CDR3 coding DNA: TGTGCCAGCAGTTCCCAGGCCTCCTACGAGCAGTACTTC. The chain employs TRBV28 and TRBJ2-7; D not certain. CDR1 MDHEN and CDR2 SYDVKM come from the germline V gene. V was cut by 4 bases and J by 0 bases, with 7 bases left in between. This CDR3 has 13 residues.

This chain links TRBV5-1 with TRBJ2-3; 12 bases align to TRBD1. CDR1 and CDR2 (germline): SGHRS, YFSETQ. The CDR3 is 15 amino acids. V lost 4 bases to trimming and J lost 6 bases; unmatched junction nucleotides: 6. For the CDR3, the DNA is TGCGCCAGCAGCCGGGGACAGGGGGCATCGGATACGCAGTATTTT. It specifies CASSRGQGASDTQYF. The full variable domain, in which reference TRBV5-1 and TRBJ2-3 provide the parts outside the CDR3, is KAGVTQTPRYLIKTRGQQVTLSCSPISGHRSVSWYQQTPGQGLQFLFEYFSETQRNKGNFPGRFSGRQFSNSRSEMNVSTLELGDSALYLCASSRGQGASDTQYFGPGTRLTVL.

The chain is built from TRBV10-3 and TRBJ2-5; the match to TRBD1 covers 7 bases. CDR1 is ENHRY, CDR2 SYGVKD, per germline. V was clipped by 3 bases and J by 7 bases; unmatched bases: 8. The CDR3 totals 14 residues. CDR3 protein: CAISEDRDEGTQYF. Written as DNA, the CDR3 is TGTGCCATCAGTGAAGACAGGGACGAAGGGACCCAGTACTTC.

This clone showed up just a few times. This sequence joins TRBV19 and TRBJ1-6, with D uncertain. Germline CDR1 LNHDA, CDR2 SQIVND (reference sequence). V dropped 4 bases and J dropped 7 bases, with 14 bases sitting between them. There are 15 residues in the CDR3. CDR3 loop: CASSTAPGRNSPLHF. The CDR3 bases are TGTGCCAGTAGTACGGCCCCCGGCAGGAATTCACCCCTCCACTTT.

The V gene is TRBV20-1, the J gene TRBJ2-1; D is uncertain. Looked up from germline, CDR1 is DFQATT and CDR2 is SNEGSKA (reference sequence). CDR3 length equals 11 residues. Between the trimmed V and J ends, which lost 5 bases and 10 bases, there was a span of 12 bases. The CDR3 loop is CSAEPSGEQFF. DNA of the CDR3: TGCAGTGCTGAACCGTCTGGCGAGCAGTTCTTC.